This T cell receptor beta chain was found in a study of T cell responses to AZD1222 COVID-19 vaccine. Notes on the study in general: Clonal diversity was possibly underestimated, and white British individuals and females predominated among donors.

The CDR3 is 11 amino acids. Per germline, CDR1 GTSNPN and CDR2 SVGIG (reference sequence). V was shortened by 3 bases and J by 12 bases, with 15 bases between the two germline ends. The data were produced by immunoSEQ multiplex PCR, yet TCRdb's version contains in-frame clones alone and is incomplete. The sample yields approximately 88,000 clones, around 90% seen once. Regarding this clone: Its antigen is not known.

Sequencing was performed on peripheral blood, taken on day 0 of AZD1222 vaccination. The J gene is TRBJ2-7, the V gene TRBV30, with a tentative D call TRBD2 (6 bases). The sequence derives from an adult in good health. The CDR3 nucleotides read TGTGCCTGGAGCGGAGGAGGGGCCGCGTACTTC. This codes for CAWSGGGAAYF.